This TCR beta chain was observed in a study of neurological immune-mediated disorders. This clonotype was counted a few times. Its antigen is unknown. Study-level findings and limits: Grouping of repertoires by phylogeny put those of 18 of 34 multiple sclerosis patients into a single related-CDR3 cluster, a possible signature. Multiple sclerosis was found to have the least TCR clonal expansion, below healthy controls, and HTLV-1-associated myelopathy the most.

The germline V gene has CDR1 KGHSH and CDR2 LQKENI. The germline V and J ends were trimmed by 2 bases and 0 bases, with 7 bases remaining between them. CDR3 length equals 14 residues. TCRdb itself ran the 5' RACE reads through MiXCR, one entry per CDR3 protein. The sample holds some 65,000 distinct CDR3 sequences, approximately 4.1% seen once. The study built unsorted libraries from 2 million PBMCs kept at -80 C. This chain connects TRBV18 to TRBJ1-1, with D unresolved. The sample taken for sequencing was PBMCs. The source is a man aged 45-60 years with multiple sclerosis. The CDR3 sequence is CASSPAVLNTEAFF. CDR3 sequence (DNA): TGTGCCAGCTCACCAGCCGTCCTGAACACTGAAGCTTTCTTT.